Shown below are 23 T cell receptor beta chains from a single sample sequenced in a study of blood T cell repertoires in COVID-19. Produced via immunoSEQ multiplex PCR; TCRdb's table is partial and in-frame only. In the table there are more than 9,000 clones, around four fifths of which are singletons. Sequenced material: peripheral blood. These TCRs come from an older woman with acute or convalescent COVID-19.

This clone was detected a few times. This chain links TRBV6-6 with TRBJ1-6; D is unclear. The germline V gene has CDR1 MNHNY and CDR2 SVGAGI (reference sequence). The CDR3 totals 16 residues. Trimming took off 2 bases at V and 3 bases at J, with 11 bases between the two ends. The CDR3 nucleotides read TGTGCCAGCAGTTACCGAGGGCAGGTCTATAATTCACCCCTCCACTTT. Its protein product is CASSYRGQVYNSPLHF.

V gene TRBV10-3 combines with J gene TRBJ1-1, with 7 nucleotides matching TRBD1. From germline, CDR1 is ENHRY and CDR2 SYGVKD. With 6 bases clipped from V and 3 bases from J, the junction kept 4 bases outside the gene matches. CDR3 size: 13 residues. CDR3 loop: CAISQTGDTEAFF. DNA of the CDR3: TGTGCCATCAGCCAAACAGGGGACACTGAAGCTTTCTTT.

This chain joins TRBV7-2 and TRBJ2-1; D ambiguous. The CDR3 length is 16 residues. CDR1 is SGHTA, CDR2 FQGNSA, per germline. V was trimmed by 3 bases and J by 0 bases, leaving 12 bases between them. Here the CDR3 reads CASSFPESSSYNEQFF. The CDR3 DNA reads TGTGCCAGCAGCTTTCCGGAGTCGAGCTCCTACAATGAGCAGTTCTTC. The complete variable domain, with remaining parts taken from reference TRBV7-2 and TRBJ2-1, reads GAGVSQSPSNKVTEKGKDVELRCDPISGHTALYWYRQSLGQGLEFLIYFQGNSAPDKSGLPSDRFSAERTGGSVSTLTIQRTQQEDSAVYLCASSFPESSSYNEQFFGPGTRLTVL.

The CDR3: CASSSFSGGDEKLFF. CDR3 in DNA: TGTGCCAGCAGTTCCTTTTCAGGGGGTGATGAAAAACTGTTTTTT. The chain recombines TRBV6-6 with TRBJ1-4, with 7 nucleotides matching TRBD1. Germline CDR1 MNHNY, CDR2 SVGAGI (reference sequence). The trim removed 4 bases at V and 6 bases at J, leaving 8 bases unmatched. The CDR3 contains 15 residues.

This chain joins TRBV7-9 and TRBJ2-3; TRBD1 matches 8 bases. The V gene end was trimmed by 2 bases and the J gene end by 2 bases; junction bases not matched to a gene: 0. Per the germline V gene, CDR1 is SEHNR and CDR2 is FQNEAQ (reference sequence). CDR3 length equals 14 residues. The CDR3 region has the DNA TGTGCCAGCAGCTTACAGGGGGCCACAGATACGCAGTATTTT. It encodes CASSLQGATDTQYF.

Points on this clone: One end of the junction is discordant with germline, which a read error may explain. The chain recombines TRBV3-1 (or the pseudogene TRBV3-2) with TRBJ2-3; 7 bases fit TRBD2. The CDR3 consists of 14 residues. The germline V gene has CDR1 LGHDT and CDR2 YNNKEL (reference sequence). This CDR3 reads CASSQDLKGTTPRF. The CDR3 DNA sequence: TGTGCCAGCAGCCAAGATCTAAAGGGGACTACCCCCAGATTT.

The table lists this clone with a count of one. The genes are TRBV4-1 and TRBJ2-7, with D hard to call. The CDR3 contains 15 residues. The ends were cut back, 5 bases at V and 0 bases at J, with 14 bases in the middle. CDR1 and CDR2 (germline): MGHRA, YSYEKL. Written as DNA, the CDR3 is TGCGCCAGCAGCAGAAGCACGTATAGCTCCTACGAGCAGTACTTC. The encoded protein is CASSRSTYSSYEQYF.

V and J are TRBV3-1 (or the pseudogene TRBV3-2) and TRBJ2-3; tentative D call: TRBD2 (6 bases). The V end lost 11 bases, the J end lost 0 bases, and 18 bases lay between the germline ends. The CDR3 runs 15 residues. Germline lookup yields CDR1 LGHDT and CDR2 YNNKEL (reference sequence). CDR3 DNA sequence: TGTGCCGCTAGCACGATCCGGGGGAGCACAGATACGCAGTATTTT. Translating gives CAASTIRGSTDTQYF.

V and J are TRBV3-1 (or the pseudogene TRBV3-2) and TRBJ1-1; D not resolved. CDR3 length equals 15 residues. V lost 5 bases and J 1 base, leaving 14 bases between the germline ends. Germline loops: CDR1 LGHDT, CDR2 YNNKEL (reference sequence). The CDR3 DNA sequence: TGTGCCAGCAGCTCTCACGGGATGGCGAACACTGAAGCTTTCTTT. It codes for CASSSHGMANTEAFF.

This rearrangement joins TRBV5-1 to TRBJ2-1; D remains ambiguous. In germline, CDR1 is SGHRS, CDR2 YFSETQ. V was clipped by 1 base and J by 3 bases, with 11 bases between them. This CDR3 comprises 15 residues. The CDR3 DNA sequence: TGCGCCAGCAGCTTGTTGCACAGTGGCTACAATGAGCAGTTCTTC. This codes for CASSLLHSGYNEQFF.

This clone was observed a few times. This specimen includes other DNA sequences encoding the same CDR3. This chain connects TRBV9 to TRBJ2-3; TRBD1 might be the D (5 bases). Trimming left V 2 bases short and J 1 base short, with 8 bases between. CDR3 length: 14 residues. Per the germline V gene, CDR1 is SGDLS and CDR2 is YYNGEE. Written as DNA, the CDR3 is TGTGCCAGCAGCGTCGGCAGGGGCACAGATACGCAGTATTTT. It yields the protein CASSVGRGTDTQYF.

This chain connects TRBV29-1 to TRBJ2-3; D gene uncertain. The CDR3 extends over 12 amino acids. Germline loops: CDR1 SQVTM, CDR2 ANQGSEA. The ends were cut back, 3 bases at V and 4 bases at J, with 8 bases in the middle. Written as DNA, the CDR3 is TGCAGCGTTGAGGCTTTACCAGATACGCAGTATTTT. It yields the protein CSVEALPDTQYF.

The rearrangement joins TRBV6-2 or TRBV6-3 to TRBJ2-7; 8 bases are a match to TRBD1. CDR3 length: 18 residues. Germline V gives CDR1 MNHEY, CDR2 SVGEGT. Trimming at V came to 3 bases and at J to 3 bases, leaving 16 bases not matched to a gene. The CDR3 loop is CASSYILYKGTGNYEQYF. CDR3 DNA sequence: TGTGCCAGCAGTTATATTCTTTATAAGGGGACAGGTAACTACGAGCAGTACTTC.

J is TRBJ2-7 and V is TRBV29-1, with 9 positions matching TRBD1. After removal of 8 bases from V and 4 bases from J, the junction contained 6 bases not matched to a gene. From germline, CDR1 is SQVTM and CDR2 ANQGSEA. CDR3 length: 12 residues. The CDR3 here is CSFRDRVYEQYF. For the CDR3, the DNA is TGCAGCTTCCGGGACAGGGTTTACGAGCAGTACTTC.

The rearrangement joins TRBV7-3 to TRBJ2-3; the D is unclear. The germline CDR1 and CDR2 sequences are SGHTA and FQGTGA. The V and J ends lost 4 bases and 0 bases respectively, with 14 bases between them. This CDR3 region has 16 residues. The CDR3 region has the DNA TGTGCCAGCAGCTCCCGACTTCCCACTAGCACAGATACGCAGTATTTT. Translated: CASSSRLPTSTDTQYF.

The chain is built from TRBV6-5 and TRBJ2-3; D is unclear. Germline V gene sequence: CDR1 MNHEY, CDR2 SVGAGI. This CDR3 spans 14 amino acids. Trimming took off 6 bases at V and 0 bases at J, with 10 bases between the two ends. CDR3 sequence reads: CASSLTTSTDTQYF. The DNA of the CDR3 is TGTGCCAGCAGCCTTACGACAAGCACAGATACGCAGTATTTT.

This chain links TRBV28 with TRBJ2-7; D perhaps matches TRBD1 (5 bases). The CDR3 loop spans 11 amino acids. V was clipped by 8 bases and J by 2 bases, with 7 bases between them. The germline gives CDR1 MDHEN, CDR2 SYDVKM. CDR3 sequence (DNA): TGTGCCAGCTCCAGGGCCTACGAGCAGTACTTC. The encoded protein is CASSRAYEQYF. The full variable domain, with the rest looked up from reference TRBV28 and TRBJ2-7, is DVKVTQSSRYLVKRTGEKVFLECVQDMDHENMFWYRQDPGLGLRLIYFSYDVKMKEKGDIPEGYSVSREKKERFSLILESASTNQTSMYLCASSRAYEQYFGPGTRLTVT.

The CDR3 DNA reads as TGTGCCAGCAATACAGGGTTCCTCTACAATGAGCAGTTCTTC. Translating gives CASNTGFLYNEQFF. This rearrangement joins TRBV6-6 to TRBJ2-1; a weak D match, TRBD1 (6 bases). Per the germline V gene, CDR1 is MNHNY and CDR2 is SVGAGI (reference sequence). This CDR3 spans 14 amino acids. With 7 bases removed from V and 3 bases from J, the gap between germline ends came to 13 bases.

The rearrangement joins TRBV6-4 to TRBJ2-2; 10 bases are a match to TRBD2. CDR3 length equals 16 residues. Germline CDR1 and CDR2: MRHNA and SNTAGT. V lost 8 bases to trimming and J lost 4 bases; unmatched junction nucleotides: 10. The CDR3 reads CASSPRPSGGTGELFF. For the CDR3, the DNA is TGTGCCAGCTCTCCCCGGCCTAGCGGGGGCACCGGGGAGCTGTTTTTT.

The rearrangement joins TRBV7-6 to TRBJ2-2, with D possibly being TRBD2 (5 bases). Germline CDR1 and CDR2: SGHVS and FNYEAQ. Trimming took off 8 bases at V and 1 base at J, with 8 bases between the two ends. The CDR3 contains 13 residues. The chain's CDR3 is CASREENTGELFF. The CDR3 bases are TGTGCCAGCCGGGAAGAGAACACCGGGGAGCTGTTTTTT. Full variable domain (outside the CDR3, taken from reference TRBV7-6 and TRBJ2-2): GAGVSQSPRYKVTKRGQDVALRCDPISGHVSLYWYRQALGQGPEFLTYFNYEAQQDKSGLPNDRFSAERPEGSISTLTIQRTEQRDSAMYRCASREENTGELFFGEGSRLTVL.

The chain couples TRBV6-5 to TRBJ1-1; 8 nucleotides match TRBD1. This CDR3 is built from 16 residues. Germline CDR1 reads MNHEY; CDR2 reads SVGAGI. Trimming at V came to 0 bases and at J to 4 bases, leaving 7 bases not matched to a gene. In DNA form, the CDR3 reads TGTGCCAGCAGTTACTCCACAGGGGGATTAGCCACTGAAGCTTTCTTT. It yields the protein CASSYSTGGLATEAFF.

The rearrangement joins TRBV6-5 to TRBJ2-2, with D possibly matching TRBD2 (6 bases). The germline V gene encodes CDR1 MNHEY and CDR2 SVGAGI. The CDR3 runs to 14 residues. V lost 6 bases, J lost 1 base, and 9 bases lay in between. The CDR3 spells CASRGGENTGELFF. CDR3 DNA: TGTGCCAGCAGGGGCGGGGAGAACACCGGGGAGCTGTTTTTT.

J is TRBJ1-2 and V is TRBV18, with D possibly being TRBD1 (5 bases). V lost 1 base to trimming and J lost 0 bases, with 24 bases between them. Germline V gives CDR1 KGHSH, CDR2 LQKENI. This CDR3 region has 20 residues. CDR3 sequence reads: CASSPRSEGNPQVANYGYTF. The CDR3 DNA is TGTGCCAGCTCACCACGAAGTGAAGGCAATCCACAGGTGGCTAACTATGGCTACACCTTC. The variable domain in full, with the rest retrieved from reference TRBV18 and TRBJ1-2, is NAGVMQNPRHLVRRRGQEARLRCSPMKGHSHVYWYRQLPEEGLKFMVYLQKENIIDESGMPKERFSAEFPKEGPSILRIQQVVRGDSAAYFCASSPRSEGNPQVANYGYTFGSGTRLTVV.